This TCR beta chain derives from a study of T cell responses to AZD1222 COVID-19 vaccine. Sequenced by immunoSEQ multiplex PCR; TCRdb stores in-frame clones only, minus some. The sample consists of about 140,000 clones, roughly 84% of them appearing once. CDR1 is PRHDT and CDR2 is FYEKMQ in the germline V gene (reference sequence). Trimming took 3 bases from V and 5 from J, leaving 17 bases between them. The CDR3 loop spans 17 amino acids. Here the sequenced sample was peripheral blood, taken on day 0 of AZD1222 vaccination. The chain employs TRBV13 and TRBJ2-6, with D possibly being TRBD1 or TRBD2 (5 bases each). The TCR sequence derives from an adult in good health. The CDR3 DNA follows: TGTGCCAGCAGCTTTGGGACGGGGCTCTCGCGGGCCAACGTCCTGACTTTC. Its protein product is CASSFGTGLSRANVLTF.